This T cell receptor beta chain stems from a study of cytomegalovirus exposure and HLA in healthy donors. The donors comprised healthy bone marrow donors. A word on this clone: The antigen is undetermined.

V shed 1 base and J 3 bases; nucleotides not matched to a gene: 5. This CDR3 has 15 amino acids. Germline V gives CDR1 SGHDT, CDR2 YYEEEE. Overall study findings and caveats: Presence/absence comparisons presumed near-even sequencing depth among donors. Later analysis identified about 18,000 TCR beta sequences associated with HLA alleles, using a false discovery rate threshold of 0.05. Altogether, some 170 TCR beta chains were recorded as cytomegalovirus-associated.

The PCR contained 60 Vbeta and 13 Jbeta primers. TCRdb's table, derived via immunoSEQ multiplex PCR, lists solely in-frame clones and lacks some. The data show approximately 260,000 clones, about 93% seen once. The source is a girl aged 2-9 years in good health and CMV-seronegative. Sequencing used PBMCs. V is TRBV5-6 and J is TRBJ2-7; TRBD2 matches at 9 bases. CDR3 protein: CASSLMREGVYEQYF. In nucleotides, the CDR3 is TGTGCCAGCAGCTTGATGCGGGAGGGGGTCTACGAGCAGTACTTC. The variable domain in full, completed from reference TRBV5-6 and TRBJ2-7, reads DAGVTQSPTHLIKTRGQQVTLRCSPKSGHDTVSWYQQALGQGPQFIFQYYEEEERQRGNFPDRFSGHQFPNYSSELNVNALLLGDSALYLCASSLMREGVYEQYFGPGTRLTVT.